This TCR beta chain was recovered during a study of shared clonotypes between healthy human individuals. Study information: Donors had three CD4 naive, three CD4 memory, two CD8 naive and one CD8 memory plate apiece. Study-wide points: The rarefaction results pointed to incomplete sorted-subset sequencing despite large depth.

This clone was observed at least ten times. Its matching antigen is unknown. Per the germline V gene, CDR1 is SGHRS and CDR2 is YFSETQ. V was pared by 4 bases and J by 2 bases, with 9 bases of the junction left unmatched. The CDR3 loop spans 16 amino acids. The investigators split CD4+ cells into a CD45RA+ naive subset and a CD45RA-negative memory subset. The deep-level immunoSEQ assay was used. TCRdb's table, derived via immunoSEQ multiplex PCR, lists solely in-frame clones and lacks some. The sample includes some 1 million clones, approximately 76% seen only once; the top ten take about 1.5%. Sequences were obtained from memory CD4+ T cells sorted from blood. As to subset: CD45RA-negative fraction. The chain combines TRBV5-1 with TRBJ2-7, with 10 positions matching TRBD1. The TCR comes from a man in his late teens or twenties in good health. The CDR3 is CASSPGQGTGTYEQYF. The CDR3 coding sequence is TGCGCCAGCAGCCCGGGACAGGGGACGGGCACCTACGAGCAGTACTTC.